The TCR beta chain described here comes from a study of blood T cell repertoires in COVID-19. Per germline, CDR1 WNHNN and CDR2 SYGVQD (reference sequence). Trimming at V came to 5 bases and at J to 4 bases, leaving 5 bases not matched to a gene. CDR3 length: 14 amino acids. Assay used: immunoSEQ multiplex PCR; TCRdb lists only in-frame clones, some missing. The sample contains fewer than 250,000 clones, around nine tenths of which appear only once. The sample comprised peripheral blood. This sequence originates from a man aged 55 to 69 who had recovered from COVID-19. The J gene is TRBJ2-7, the V gene TRBV10-1; the match to TRBD1 covers 10 bases. The CDR3 region has the DNA TGCGCCAGCAGTTCGACAGGGGGCGCGTACGAGCAGTACTTC. Translation gives CASSSTGGAYEQYF.